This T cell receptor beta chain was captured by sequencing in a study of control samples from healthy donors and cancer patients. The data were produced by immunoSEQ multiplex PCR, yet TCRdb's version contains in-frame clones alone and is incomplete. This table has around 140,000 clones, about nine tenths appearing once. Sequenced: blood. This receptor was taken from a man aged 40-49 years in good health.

The chain's CDR3 is CASSRTDYGYTF. CDR3 DNA: TGTGCCAGCAGTCGGACAGACTATGGCTACACCTTC. The genes are TRBV6-2 or TRBV6-3 and TRBJ1-2; weak D call: TRBD1 (6 bases). The germline V gene encodes CDR1 MNHEY and CDR2 SVGEGT. The CDR3 runs 12 residues. V gave up 5 bases and J gave up 3 bases, with 7 bases separating them.